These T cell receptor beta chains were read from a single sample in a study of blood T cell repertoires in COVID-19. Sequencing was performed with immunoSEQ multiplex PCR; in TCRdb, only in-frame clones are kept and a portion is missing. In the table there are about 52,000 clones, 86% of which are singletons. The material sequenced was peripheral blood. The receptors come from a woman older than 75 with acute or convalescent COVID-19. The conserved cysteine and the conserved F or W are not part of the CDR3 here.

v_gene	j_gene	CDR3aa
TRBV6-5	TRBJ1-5	ASSMGGGNQPQH
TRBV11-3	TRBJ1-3	ASSLVSGPSGNTIY
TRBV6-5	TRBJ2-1	ASRILAPEQF
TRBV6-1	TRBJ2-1	ASSGGLAGAIYNEQF
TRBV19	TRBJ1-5	ASSIDDRDSQPQH
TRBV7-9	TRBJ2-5	ASSLALSGGTQETQY
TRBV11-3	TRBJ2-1	ASSLLAGRNNEQF
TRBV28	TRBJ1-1	ASSLQGRPSNTEAF
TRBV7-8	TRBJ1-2	ASSLTGHGYT
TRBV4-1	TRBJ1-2	ASSQGTVYGYT
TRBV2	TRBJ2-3	ASDRRRSTDTQY
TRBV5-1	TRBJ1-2	ASSFSTGSYT
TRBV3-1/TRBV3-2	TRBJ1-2	ASSQDIQGAGGYT
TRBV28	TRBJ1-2	ASSLRTGDFYGYT
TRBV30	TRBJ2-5	AWTWGRLGTQY
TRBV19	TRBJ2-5	ASSRRAGFQETQY
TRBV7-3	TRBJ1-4	ASKRELF
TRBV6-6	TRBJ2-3	ASSYLDTQY
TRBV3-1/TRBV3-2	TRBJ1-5	ASSRPGSNQPQH
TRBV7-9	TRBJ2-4	ASSLGAGEWAKNIQY